Following are 28 T cell receptor beta chains from one sample sequenced in a study of early T cells in non-severe SARS-CoV-2 infection. TCRdb processed the 5' RACE reads anew with MiXCR; each CDR3 protein has one entry. The sample contains some 91,000 distinct CDR3 sequences, more than 12% of which appear only once. The specimen sequenced was whole blood. The origin of the receptors is an adult who was a healthcare worker with PCR-confirmed SARS-CoV-2 infection or an uninfected control (not recorded which).

This clonotype came up a few times. The chain recombines TRBV18 with TRBJ2-3, with TRBD2 matching 10 bases. Germline V lookup: CDR1 KGHSH, CDR2 LQKENI. The junction had 5 bases not matched to a gene; V was cut back by 6 bases and J by 2 bases. The CDR3 is 15 residues long. The CDR3 here is CASSPTSGITDTQYF. CDR3 in DNA: TGTGCCAGCTCCCCCACTAGCGGGATCACAGATACGCAGTATTTT.

There are many counts of this clonotype. The CDR3 nucleotides are TGTGCCAGCAGTCTTAAACCGGGACTTTACACCGGGGAGCTGTTTTTT. This encodes CASSLKPGLYTGELFF. The V and J genes are TRBV27 and TRBJ2-2; D may be TRBD2 (6 bases). From germline, CDR1 is MNHEY and CDR2 SMNVEV (reference sequence). Trimming removed 5 bases at V and 3 bases at J, with 16 bases between. The CDR3 runs to 16 residues.

This clonotype was counted at least ten times. The chain joins TRBV20-1 to TRBJ2-1; TRBD2 matches at 8 bases. The J segment lost 6 bases and the V segment lost 3 bases, leaving 10 bases of the junction unmatched. The CDR3 has 15 residues. Germline assignment: CDR1 DFQATT and CDR2 SNEGSKA (reference sequence). The CDR3 sequence is CSARGIIAGSNEQFF. CDR3 DNA sequence: TGCAGTGCTAGGGGCATAATAGCGGGGAGCAATGAGCAGTTCTTC.

This clonotype appeared a few times. The genes are TRBV4-2 and TRBJ1-3; 7 bases match TRBD1. The CDR3 is made up of 13 amino acids. Germline CDR1 is LGHNA and CDR2 is YNFKEQ. V lost 8 bases to trimming and J lost 2 bases; unmatched junction nucleotides: 3. CDR3 coding DNA: TGTGCCAGCTTGGGGACAGCTGGAAACACCATATATTTT. It specifies CASLGTAGNTIYF.

This clonotype was seen at least ten times. The chain uses TRBV7-8 and TRBJ2-7, with 7 bases identical to TRBD2. The germline V gene encodes CDR1 SGHVS and CDR2 FQNEAQ. The V segment lost 4 bases and the J segment 2 bases; nucleotides outside the gene matches: 11. The CDR3 is 16 amino acids. CDR3 residues: CASSSRTILATYEQYF. The CDR3 DNA reads TGTGCCAGCAGCTCGAGGACCATACTAGCGACCTACGAGCAGTACTTC.

The table lists this clonotype with a few counts. The rearrangement joins TRBV6-1 to TRBJ2-3; 7 positions match TRBD2. Trimming removed 10 bases from V and 2 bases from J; junction bases left unmatched: 6. Germline loops: CDR1 MNHNS, CDR2 SASEGT. The length of the CDR3 is 13 residues. CDR3 sequence: CATKAGNTDTQYF. CDR3 nucleotides: TGTGCCACCAAAGCGGGGAACACAGATACGCAGTATTTT.

This clonotype was counted ten times or more. The chain joins TRBV20-1 to TRBJ2-1; the D is unclear. Per germline, CDR1 DFQATT and CDR2 SNEGSKA (reference sequence). The CDR3 is 14 residues long. Trimming took off 6 bases at V and 1 base at J, with 13 bases between the two ends. The CDR3 coding sequence is TGCAGTGCAAACCCCCTCTCATCCTACAATGAGCAGTTCTTC. It translates to CSANPLSSYNEQFF.

This sequence joins TRBV28 and TRBJ2-5, with a tentative D call TRBD1 (6 bases). The length of the CDR3 is 14 residues. V lost 4 bases and J 7 bases, leaving 16 bases between the germline ends. The germline V gene encodes CDR1 MDHEN and CDR2 SYDVKM. CDR3 sequence reads: CASSYAQGRRTQYF. CDR3 DNA sequence: TGTGCCAGCAGTTACGCACAGGGAAGAAGGACCCAGTACTTC.

This clonotype occurred a few times. V is TRBV19 and J is TRBJ2-1; 10 bases align to TRBD2. J gave up 10 bases and V 7 bases, and 10 bases lay outside the gene matches. CDR3 size: 14 residues. Per germline, CDR1 LNHDA and CDR2 SQIVND (reference sequence). CDR3 sequence reads: CASKSEREGHEQFF. The CDR3 nucleotides read TGTGCCAGTAAATCGGAGCGGGAGGGCCACGAGCAGTTCTTC.

This clonotype turned up a few times. The rearrangement links TRBV7-7 to TRBJ2-2; TRBD2 matches 8 bases. J lost 3 bases, V lost 5 bases, and 11 bases had no gene match. The CDR3 loop spans 17 amino acids. The germline gives CDR1 SSHAT, CDR2 FNYEAQ (reference sequence). CDR3: CASSPGAGGGYTGELFF. The CDR3 DNA reads TGTGCCAGCAGCCCCGGGGCGGGAGGAGGCTACACCGGGGAGCTGTTTTTT. The full variable domain, with the rest looked up from reference TRBV7-7 and TRBJ2-2, is GAGVSQSPRYKVTKRGQDVTLRCDPISSHATLYWYQQALGQGPEFLTYFNYEAQPDKSGLPSDRFSAERPEGSISTLTIQRTEQRDSAMYRCASSPGAGGGYTGELFFGEGSRLTVL.

This clonotype was counted between two and nine times. The chain recombines TRBV19 with TRBJ2-1; 8 positions agree with TRBD2. Germline V gives CDR1 LNHDA, CDR2 SQIVND (reference sequence). The CDR3 sequence is 15 residues long. V trimming: 2 bases; J trimming: 10 bases; junction bases outside the gene matches: 10. Here the CDR3 DNA reads TGTGCCAGTAGTATAATAACGGGAGGGCCGGGAGAGCAGTTCTTC. It codes for CASSIITGGPGEQFF.

The rearrangement joins TRBV29-1 to TRBJ2-7; the D gene could be TRBD1 or TRBD2 (5 bases each). V lost 0 bases and J 1 base, leaving 10 bases between the germline ends. CDR1 and CDR2 (germline): SQVTM, ANQGSEA. The length of the CDR3 is 14 residues. The CDR3 nucleotides read TGCAGCGTTGAAGACGGGGACGTATCCTACGAGCAGTACTTC. Its protein is CSVEDGDVSYEQYF.

This sequence joins TRBV7-2 and TRBJ2-1; D not certain. CDR3 size: 15 residues. V lost 3 bases to trimming and J lost 0 bases, with 9 bases between them. The germline gives CDR1 SGHTA, CDR2 FQGNSA. The chain's CDR3 is CASSFGYGSYNEQFF. The CDR3, as DNA: TGTGCCAGCAGCTTTGGGTATGGCTCCTACAATGAGCAGTTCTTC.

This clonotype was seen repeatedly, ten times or more. The CDR3 here is CSSEARHTDTQYF. The DNA of the CDR3 is TGCAGCTCGGAGGCCAGACACACAGATACGCAGTATTTT. The V call is TRBV29-1, the J call TRBJ2-3, with D possibly being TRBD2 (5 bases). The CDR3 length is 13 residues. CDR1 and CDR2 (germline): SQVTM, ANQGSEA. Trimming took 8 bases from V and 2 from J, leaving 14 bases between them.

In its sample, this clonotype was seen a few times. This chain joins TRBV12-3 or TRBV12-4 and TRBJ1-5, with D possibly being TRBD1 (5 bases). V lost 2 bases and J lost 5, with 10 bases in between. This CDR3 is 14 amino acids long. The CDR3 loop is CASSLMDTDQPQHF. The DNA of the CDR3 is TGTGCCAGCAGTTTAATGGACACCGATCAGCCCCAGCATTTT.

The V and J genes are TRBV5-6 and TRBJ2-3; tentatively, D is TRBD2 (5 bases). The CDR3 contains 15 residues. Per germline, CDR1 SGHDT and CDR2 YYEEEE. V was clipped by 4 bases and J by 2 bases, with 14 bases between them. CDR3 residues: CASSPEGGDTDTQYF. Here the CDR3 DNA reads TGTGCCAGCAGCCCCGAGGGCGGAGACACAGATACGCAGTATTTT.

This chain joins TRBV7-9 and TRBJ2-1; D tentatively fits TRBD1 or TRBD2 (5 bases each). The CDR3 spans 13 residues. Germline loops: CDR1 SEHNR, CDR2 FQNEAQ (reference sequence). Trimming shortened V by 5 bases and J by 10 bases, and 15 bases separated the two germline ends. The DNA of the CDR3 is TGTGCCAGCAGCCCCAAAACTTGGGACGAGCAGTTCTTC. Translating it yields CASSPKTWDEQFF.

In this sample, this clonotype turned up a few times. V and J are TRBV11-2 and TRBJ1-3; D not certain. Per the germline V gene, CDR1 is SGHAT and CDR2 is FQNNGV. V lost 5 bases and J lost 4, with 9 bases in between. This CDR3 region has 13 residues. DNA of the CDR3: TGTGCCAGCAGCCACGAGCCAGGAAACACCATATATTTT. Its translation is CASSHEPGNTIYF.

This clonotype has only a few counts. The chain uses TRBV28 and TRBJ1-4; D may be TRBD1 (6 bases). Germline V gene lookup returns CDR1 MDHEN and CDR2 SYDVKM. This CDR3 has 14 residues. Trimming pared 4 bases from V and 4 bases from J, leaving 10 bases between. Here the CDR3 DNA reads TGTGCCAGCAGTTCCCGGGGGCTTAATGAAAAACTGTTTTTT. Its translation is CASSSRGLNEKLFF.

In its sample, this clonotype was seen a few times. The chain has TRBV20-1 and TRBJ2-1; D remains unclear. This CDR3 has 10 amino acids. With 7 bases removed from V and 10 bases from J, the gap between germline ends came to 11 bases. Germline CDR1 and CDR2: DFQATT and SNEGSKA (reference sequence). CDR3 coding DNA: TGCAGTGTGGAGCGTCGCGAGCAGTTCTTC. This gives the protein CSVERREQFF.

The rearrangement joins TRBV3-1 to TRBJ1-6; 8 bases are a match to TRBD1. With 4 bases clipped from V and 8 bases from J, the junction kept 1 base outside the gene matches. CDR3 length: 13 residues. Germline V gene lookup returns CDR1 LGHDT and CDR2 YNNKEL (reference sequence). The chain's CDR3 is CASSLRGHSPLHF. The CDR3 bases are TGTGCCAGCAGCCTCAGGGGGCATTCACCCCTCCACTTT.

This clonotype was observed a handful of times. The chain couples TRBV4-2 to TRBJ2-6; D remains unclear. The CDR3 loop spans 15 amino acids. Germline V gene sequence: CDR1 LGHNA, CDR2 YNFKEQ. Trimming shortened V by 2 bases and J by 3 bases, and 8 bases separated the two germline ends. CDR3: CASSQSRHGANVLTF. CDR3 sequence (DNA): TGTGCCAGCAGCCAATCGAGACATGGGGCCAACGTCCTGACTTTC.

This clonotype was seen only a few times. The chain joins TRBV20-1 to TRBJ2-3, with 10 bases fitting TRBD2. V lost 7 bases, J lost 9 bases, and 13 bases stayed unmatched. Germline V gives CDR1 DFQATT, CDR2 SNEGSKA (reference sequence). This CDR3 is 14 amino acids long. CDR3 sequence: CSVWRAGGPGTQYF. As DNA, the CDR3 is TGCAGTGTTTGGAGAGCGGGAGGGCCAGGGACGCAGTATTTT.

This chain connects TRBV28 to TRBJ2-2; D unclear. The ends were cut back, 7 bases at V and 1 base at J, with 10 bases in the middle. This CDR3 is built from 14 residues. CDR1 MDHEN and CDR2 SYDVKM come from the germline V gene. The CDR3 sequence: CASKRVRNTGELFF. CDR3 DNA: TGTGCCAGCAAAAGGGTCAGGAACACCGGGGAGCTGTTTTTT.

The rearrangement uses TRBV28 and TRBJ2-7; TRBD1 or TRBD2 may be the D gene (5 bases each). Trimming stripped 8 bases from V and 6 bases from J, with 14 bases between. The CDR3 has 12 amino acids. Germline CDR1 and CDR2: MDHEN and SYDVKM. The CDR3 sequence is CASLGVRREQYF. CDR3 DNA sequence: TGTGCCAGCCTGGGGGTAAGACGCGAGCAGTACTTC.

The rearrangement joins TRBV28 to TRBJ1-4, with D hard to call. Trimming took off 8 bases at V and 0 bases at J, with 10 bases between the two ends. In germline, CDR1 is MDHEN, CDR2 SYDVKM. CDR3 length: 14 amino acids. The CDR3 DNA follows: TGTGCCAGCTACGGCGGCTCAACTAATGAAAAACTGTTTTTT. Its translation is CASYGGSTNEKLFF.

The chain uses TRBV6-6 and TRBJ2-7; D possibly corresponds to TRBD2 (5 bases). The CDR3 has 11 amino acids. The ends were cut back, 8 bases at V and 4 bases at J, with 9 bases in the middle. Germline lookup yields CDR1 MNHNY and CDR2 SVGAGI (reference sequence). The CDR3 DNA sequence: TGTGCCAGCGGTCCGGGGTACGAGCAGTACTTC. Translated: CASGPGYEQYF.

A few counts support this clonotype. The chain has TRBV28 and TRBJ1-4, with a weak D call TRBD1 (6 bases). The length of the CDR3 is 16 residues. CDR1 is MDHEN, CDR2 SYDVKM, per germline. Between the trimmed V and J ends, which lost 8 bases and 4 bases, there was a span of 20 bases. The CDR3 region is CASFLEPDRINEKLFF. CDR3 bases: TGTGCCAGCTTCCTCGAACCTGACAGGATTAATGAAAAACTGTTTTTT. Looking up the rest from reference TRBV28 and TRBJ1-4 gives the full variable domain: DVKVTQSSRYLVKRTGEKVFLECVQDMDHENMFWYRQDPGLGLRLIYFSYDVKMKEKGDIPEGYSVSREKKERFSLILESASTNQTSMYLCASFLEPDRINEKLFFGSGTQLSVL.